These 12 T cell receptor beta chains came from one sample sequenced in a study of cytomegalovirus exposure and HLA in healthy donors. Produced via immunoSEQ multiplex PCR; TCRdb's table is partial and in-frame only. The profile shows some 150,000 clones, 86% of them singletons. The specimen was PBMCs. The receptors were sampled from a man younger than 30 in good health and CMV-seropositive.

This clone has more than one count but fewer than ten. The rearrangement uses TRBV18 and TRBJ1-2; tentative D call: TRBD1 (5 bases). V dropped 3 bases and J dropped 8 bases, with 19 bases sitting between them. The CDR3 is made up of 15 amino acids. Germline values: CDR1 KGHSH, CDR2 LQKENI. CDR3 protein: CASSPPVGRRQGYTF. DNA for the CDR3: TGTGCCAGCTCACCCCCGGTGGGGCGCCGTCAGGGCTACACCTTC.

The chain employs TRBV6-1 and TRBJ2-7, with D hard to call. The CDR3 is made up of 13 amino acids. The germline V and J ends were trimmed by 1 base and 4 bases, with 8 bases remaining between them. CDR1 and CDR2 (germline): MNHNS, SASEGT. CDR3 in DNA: TGTGCCAGCAGTGAAGGTCACAGATACGAGCAGTACTTC. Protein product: CASSEGHRYEQYF.

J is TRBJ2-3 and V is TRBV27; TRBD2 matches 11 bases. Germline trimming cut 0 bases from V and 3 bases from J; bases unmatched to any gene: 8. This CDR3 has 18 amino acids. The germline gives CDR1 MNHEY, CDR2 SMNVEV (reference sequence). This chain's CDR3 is CASSLSLAGGRWTDTQYF. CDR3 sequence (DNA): TGTGCCAGCAGTTTATCGCTAGCGGGGGGTCGTTGGACAGATACGCAGTATTTT.

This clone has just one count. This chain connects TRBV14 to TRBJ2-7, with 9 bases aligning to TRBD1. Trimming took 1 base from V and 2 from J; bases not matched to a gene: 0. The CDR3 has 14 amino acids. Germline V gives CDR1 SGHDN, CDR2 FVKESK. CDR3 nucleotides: TGTGCCAGCAGCCAAGGGGACAGGGCCTACGAGCAGTACTTC. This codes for CASSQGDRAYEQYF.

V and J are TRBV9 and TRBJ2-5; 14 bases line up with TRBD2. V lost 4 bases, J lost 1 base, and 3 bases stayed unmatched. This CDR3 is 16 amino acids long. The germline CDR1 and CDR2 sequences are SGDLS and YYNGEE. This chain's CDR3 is CASSSGLAGAQETQYF. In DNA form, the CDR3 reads TGTGCCAGCAGCTCGGGACTAGCGGGGGCCCAAGAGACCCAGTACTTC.

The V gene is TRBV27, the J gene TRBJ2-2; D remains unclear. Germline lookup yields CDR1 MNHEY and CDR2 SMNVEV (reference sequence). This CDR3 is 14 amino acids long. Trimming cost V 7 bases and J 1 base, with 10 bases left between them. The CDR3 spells CASKIWQNTGELFF. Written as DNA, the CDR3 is TGTGCCAGCAAAATTTGGCAGAACACCGGGGAGCTGTTTTTT.

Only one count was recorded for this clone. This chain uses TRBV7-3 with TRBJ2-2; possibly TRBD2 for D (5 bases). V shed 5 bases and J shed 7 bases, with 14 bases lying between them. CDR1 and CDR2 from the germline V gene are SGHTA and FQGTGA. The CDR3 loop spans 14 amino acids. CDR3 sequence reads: CASSPTAAGGELFF. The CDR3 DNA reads TGTGCCAGCAGCCCAACAGCGGCGGGCGGGGAGCTGTTTTTT.

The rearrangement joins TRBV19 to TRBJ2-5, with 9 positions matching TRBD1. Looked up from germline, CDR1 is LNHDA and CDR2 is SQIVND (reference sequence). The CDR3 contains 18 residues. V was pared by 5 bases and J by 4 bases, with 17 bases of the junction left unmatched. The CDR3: CASSSRYIQGATGETQYF. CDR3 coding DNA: TGTGCCAGTAGTTCCCGCTACATACAGGGGGCGACGGGAGAGACCCAGTACTTC.

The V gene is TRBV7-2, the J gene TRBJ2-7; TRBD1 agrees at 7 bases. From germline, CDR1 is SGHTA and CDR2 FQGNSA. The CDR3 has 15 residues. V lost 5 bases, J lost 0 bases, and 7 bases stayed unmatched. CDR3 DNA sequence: TGTGCCAGCAGCCGAGGGACAGTCACCTCCTACGAGCAGTACTTC. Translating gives CASSRGTVTSYEQYF.

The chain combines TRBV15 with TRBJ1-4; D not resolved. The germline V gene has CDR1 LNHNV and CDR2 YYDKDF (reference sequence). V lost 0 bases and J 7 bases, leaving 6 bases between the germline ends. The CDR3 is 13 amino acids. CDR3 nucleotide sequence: TGTGCCACCAGCAGAGACGCGGGTGAAAAACTGTTTTTT. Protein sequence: CATSRDAGEKLFF.

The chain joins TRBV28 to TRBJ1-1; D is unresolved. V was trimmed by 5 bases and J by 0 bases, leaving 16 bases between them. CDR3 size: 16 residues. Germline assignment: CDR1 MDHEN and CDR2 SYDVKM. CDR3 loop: CASSPSGEAMNTEAFF. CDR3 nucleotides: TGTGCCAGCAGTCCCTCTGGGGAGGCCATGAACACTGAAGCTTTCTTT. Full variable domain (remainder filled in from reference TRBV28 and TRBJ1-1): DVKVTQSSRYLVKRTGEKVFLECVQDMDHENMFWYRQDPGLGLRLIYFSYDVKMKEKGDIPEGYSVSREKKERFSLILESASTNQTSMYLCASSPSGEAMNTEAFFGQGTRLTVV.

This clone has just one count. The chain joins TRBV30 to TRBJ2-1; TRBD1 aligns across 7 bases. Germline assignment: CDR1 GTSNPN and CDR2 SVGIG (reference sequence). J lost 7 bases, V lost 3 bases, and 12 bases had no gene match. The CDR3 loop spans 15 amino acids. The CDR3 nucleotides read TGTGCCTGGAGCGATACAGGGGTCAGGTGGAATGAGCAGTTCTTC. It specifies CAWSDTGVRWNEQFF. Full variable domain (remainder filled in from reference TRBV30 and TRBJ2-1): SQTIHQWPATLVQPVGSPLSLECTVEGTSNPNLYWYRQAAGRGLQLLFYSVGIGQISSEVPQNLSASRPQDRQFILSSKKLLLSDSGFYLCAWSDTGVRWNEQFFGPGTRLTVL.